These 29 T cell receptor beta chains came from one sample sequenced in a study of tumor-infiltrating lymphocytes in primary liver carcinoma. Out of unsorted whole blood came the blood RNA, and germline DNA was extracted as well. Researchers generated TCR beta cDNA from roughly 500 ng of total RNA, relying on a constant-region primer. Modified slightly, ARM-PCR produced TCR beta libraries over three nested multiplex PCR rounds. The opening two PCR rounds, 10 cycles each, paired TRBV1-TRBV30 forward primers with a C-beta reverse primer. TCRdb analysed the multiplex PCR reads with MiXCR anew, one entry per CDR3 protein. The table includes about 330,000 distinct CDR3 sequences, less than 75% detected once. Sequences were obtained from peripheral blood. These receptors all stem from a man aged 35 to 55 with primary liver carcinoma and hepatitis B virus infection.

This chain links TRBV6-2 or TRBV6-3 with TRBJ1-5; no reliable D call. Germline CDR1 is MNHEY and CDR2 is SVGEGT. The CDR3 length is 13 residues. The V and J ends lost 10 bases and 7 bases respectively, with 17 bases between them. CDR3: CANMSVTLQPQHF. CDR3 coding DNA: TGTGCCAACATGTCGGTGACGCTACAGCCCCAGCATTTT.

A remark on this clonotype: A much larger clone differs from this one at a single base, so this may be a read error. The rearrangement joins TRBV12-3 or TRBV12-4 to TRBJ2-7; D not certain. This CDR3 is 14 amino acids long. V gave up 5 bases and J gave up 4 bases, with 15 bases separating them. In DNA, the CDR3 is TGTGCCAGCAGTACATCCAGAAGTCGTTACGAGCAGTACTTC. Its protein is CASSTSRSRYEQYF.

About this clonotype itself: A much larger clonotype is one base distant, so this may be a read error. V and J are TRBV29-1 and TRBJ1-1; D gene unclear. CDR1 is SQVTM and CDR2 is ANQGSEA in the germline V gene. The CDR3 has 13 amino acids. Trimming pared 5 bases from V and 3 bases from J, leaving 13 bases between. The CDR3 nucleotides read TGCAGCGTTAATGAGTCGGGATACACTGAAGCTTTCTTT. Translated, it gives CSVNESGYTEAFF.

Comments on this clonotype: The final CDR3 position lacks the conserved phenylalanine or tryptophan, pointing to a likely read error. This rearrangement joins TRBV5-5 to TRBJ2-1; TRBD2 agrees at 9 bases. This CDR3 comprises 14 residues. V shed 7 bases and J 2 bases; nucleotides not matched to a gene: 4. Germline V CDR1 and CDR2: SGHKS, YYEKEE (reference sequence). CDR3 DNA sequence: TGTGCCAGCGGTCAGCGGGAGGCCTACAATGAGCAGTTCTTA. This sequence encodes CASGQREAYNEQFL.

The chain links TRBV20-1 to TRBJ1-3, with unresolved D. The CDR3 consists of 13 residues. V lost 5 bases to trimming and J lost 2 bases, with 10 bases between them. CDR1 and CDR2 from the germline V gene are DFQATT and SNEGSKA (reference sequence). CDR3 sequence (DNA): TGCAGTGCTTGGGGTCTGGCTGGAAACACCATATATTTT. It yields the protein CSAWGLAGNTIYF.

This clonotype was recorded at least ten times. In DNA, the CDR3 is TGTGCCAGCAGTGACAGGGTCGGAAACACCATATATTTT. Translated: CASSDRVGNTIYF. V usage is TRBV12-3 or TRBV12-4 and J usage is TRBJ1-3; 7 bases are shared with TRBD1. The CDR3 consists of 13 residues. The V segment lost 5 bases and the J segment 4 bases; nucleotides outside the gene matches: 2.

The rearrangement links TRBV11-2 to TRBJ2-1; TRBD2 matches 14 bases. The J segment lost 5 bases and the V segment lost 6 bases, leaving 6 bases of the junction unmatched. Germline lookup yields CDR1 SGHAT and CDR2 FQNNGV. This CDR3 contains 16 residues. The CDR3 DNA is TGTGCCAGCAGGCGACCGGGACTAGCGGGAGACAATGAGCAGTTCTTC. Its protein product is CASRRPGLAGDNEQFF.

In the case of this clonotype: This clone may be a read error of a much larger clone one base away. The V and J genes are TRBV12-3 or TRBV12-4 and TRBJ2-2; D not resolved. The CDR3 consists of 14 residues. Trimming removed 8 bases at V and 7 bases at J, with 17 bases between. The CDR3 spells CASRVGEMSGELFF. The CDR3 DNA reads TGTGCCAGCCGTGTCGGTGAGATGAGCGGGGAGCTGTTTTTT.

As to this clonotype: A much larger clone differs from this one at a single base, so this may be a read error. V gene TRBV6-6 combines with J gene TRBJ2-2; the D gene is possibly TRBD1 (6 bases). The CDR3 has 15 amino acids. CDR1 MNHNY and CDR2 SVGAGI come from the germline V gene (reference sequence). The CDR3 here is CASSYLGAKTGELFF. As DNA, the CDR3 is TGTGCCAGCAGTTACCTGGGGGCGAAGACCGGGGAGCTGTTTTTT.

Details on this clonotype: An end of the junction does not agree with germline; a read error may underlie this. This sequence joins TRBV11-2 and TRBJ2-2; TRBD1 or TRBD2 may be the D gene (5 bases each). This CDR3 comprises 17 residues. Germline V gives CDR1 SGHAT, CDR2 FQNNGV. CDR3 nucleotide sequence: TGTGTCAGCAGCTTAGAGGTTACAGGCCCGAACACCGGGGAGCTGTTTTTC. This gives the protein CVSSLEVTGPNTGELFF.

With respect to this clonotype: The junction and the germline gene differ at one end; a read error may be behind it. This chain connects TRBV10-3 to TRBJ1-6; no clear D. The CDR3 runs 14 residues. Germline CDR1 reads ENHRY; CDR2 reads SYGVKD. The DNA of the CDR3 is TGTGCCATCAGTGTCGAGGGAGGGAATTCACTCCTCCACTTT. This sequence encodes CAISVEGGNSLLHF.

Of note for this clonotype: At one end the junction does not follow the germline gene, possibly because of a read error. The V gene is TRBV11-3, the J gene TRBJ1-1; TRBD1 matches 7 bases. Germline assignment: CDR1 SGHNT and CDR2 YENEEA. CDR3 length: 12 amino acids. Here the CDR3 DNA reads TGTACCAGCAGTGCCGGACAGGATGAAGCTTTCTTT. It specifies CTSSAGQDEAFF.

This clonotype has ten or more counts. The genes are TRBV5-6 and TRBJ2-3; 12 bases line up with TRBD1. Germline CDR1 and CDR2: SGHDT and YYEEEE. This CDR3 contains 14 residues. Trimming took 4 bases from V and 7 from J; bases not matched to a gene: 4. The CDR3 is CASSDGTGGNTQYF. As DNA, the CDR3 is TGTGCCAGCAGCGACGGGACAGGGGGCAATACGCAGTATTTT.

Details on this clonotype: The CDR3 does not close with the conserved phenylalanine or tryptophan, likely indicating a read error. The genes are TRBV6-2 or TRBV6-3 and TRBJ2-4; D is undetermined. CDR3 size: 18 residues. V gave up 4 bases and J gave up 0 bases, with 19 bases separating them. The germline V gene has CDR1 MNHEY and CDR2 SVGEGT. The CDR3 coding sequence is TGTGCCAGCAGTTCCCGTATGGACGTCCCACTAGCCAAAAACATTCAGTACCTC. Translating gives CASSSRMDVPLAKNIQYL.

V and J are TRBV5-5 and TRBJ2-5, with 8 bases identical to TRBD1. The trim removed 4 bases at V and 1 base at J, leaving 9 bases unmatched. The CDR3 has 16 residues. CDR1 is SGHKS, CDR2 YYEKEE, per germline (reference sequence). CDR3 coding DNA: TGTGCCAGCAGCCAAGGACAGGGTAGGGGCCAAGAGACCCAGTACTTC. Translating it yields CASSQGQGRGQETQYF. The variable domain in full, with the rest retrieved from reference TRBV5-5 and TRBJ2-5, is DAGVTQSPTHLIKTRGQQVTLRCSPISGHKSVSWYQQVLGQGPQFIFQYYEKEERGRGNFPDRFSARQFPNYSSELNVNALLLGDSALYLCASSQGQGRGQETQYFGPGTRLLVL.

Worth noting for this clonotype: This may arise from a read error, as a much more abundant clone is one base away. This chain joins TRBV6-6 and TRBJ1-5; D unclear. Germline V gene lookup returns CDR1 MNHNY and CDR2 SVGAGI (reference sequence). V lost 6 bases and J lost 4, with 13 bases in between. CDR3 length: 14 amino acids. DNA for the CDR3: TGTGCCAGCAGAACGGGTGGGTGGAATCAGCCCCAGCATTTT. Translating it yields CASRTGGWNQPQHF.

In the case of this clonotype: A much bigger clone sits one base away, suggesting this may be a read error. V is TRBV5-4 and J is TRBJ2-4, with 11 bases identical to TRBD2. This CDR3 region has 15 residues. Germline assignment: CDR1 SGHNT and CDR2 YYREEE (reference sequence). The DNA for the CDR3 is TGTGCCAACAGCGGAACTAGCGGGAGTACGTACATTCAGTACTTC. The encoded protein is CANSGTSGSTYIQYF. Full variable domain (rest looked up from reference TRBV5-4 and TRBJ2-4): ETGVTQSPTHLIKTRGQQVTLRCSSQSGHNTVSWYQQALGQGPQFIFQYYREEENGRGNFPPRFSGLQFPNYSSELNVNALELDDSALYLCANSGTSGSTYIQYFGAGTRLSVL.

This chain uses TRBV23-1 with TRBJ2-1; 9 positions match TRBD2. TRBV23-1 is an ORF, with its function uncertain. The CDR3 extends over 15 amino acids. V was pared by 2 bases and J by 9 bases, with 8 bases of the junction left unmatched. The CDR3 bases are TGCGCCAGCAGTCAACCTCTTGGTAGCGGGAGTGAGCAGTTCTTC. The encoded protein is CASSQPLGSGSEQFF.

The chain links TRBV24-1 to TRBJ2-1; TRBD2 agrees at 7 bases. The CDR3 has 11 amino acids. Trimming removed 9 bases from V and 12 bases from J; junction bases left unmatched: 7. Germline values: CDR1 KGHDR, CDR2 SFDVKD. CDR3 amino acids: CATGRERGQFF. The CDR3 DNA follows: TGTGCCACCGGGAGGGAGAGAGGGCAGTTCTTC.

As regards this clonotype: A read error may explain this, as a much larger clone is one base away. This sequence joins TRBV6-2 or TRBV6-3 and TRBJ1-2; D uncertain. The CDR3 covers 13 residues. Germline CDR1 MNHEY, CDR2 SVGEGT. CDR3 coding DNA: TGTGTCAGCAGTAAAGGTCAGGATTTTGGCTACACCTTC. Protein sequence: CVSSKGQDFGYTF.

Note on this clonotype: A much larger clone differs by one base, so this may be a read error. The chain is built from TRBV11-2 and TRBJ2-3; D call uncertain. The CDR3 has 14 amino acids. CDR1 is SGHAT, CDR2 FQNNGV, per germline. V dropped 6 bases and J dropped 7 bases, with 17 bases sitting between them. CDR3 amino acids: CASSFPSSSNTQYF. The CDR3 DNA is TGTGCCAGCAGTTTCCCCAGCAGCTCAAATACGCAGTATTTT. Drawing the rest from reference TRBV11-2 and TRBJ2-3, the complete variable domain is EAGVAQSPRYKIIEKRQSVAFWCNPISGHATLYWYQQILGQGPKLLIQFQNNGVVDDSQLPKDRFSAERLKGVDSTLKIQPAKLEDSAVYLCASSFPSSSNTQYFGPGTRLTVL.

This clonotype was seen repeatedly, ten times or more. The chain employs TRBV5-6 and TRBJ1-1; the D is unclear. Germline V gene lookup returns CDR1 SGHDT and CDR2 YYEEEE. The V end was cut by 0 bases, the J end by 6 bases, with 6 bases between. The CDR3 covers 12 residues. The CDR3 DNA is TGTGCCAGCAGCTTGGTTCGGGCTGAAGCTTTCTTT. Protein sequence: CASSLVRAEAFF.

This clonotype was found many times. V is TRBV7-8 and J is TRBJ2-3; no definite D call. This CDR3 comprises 14 residues. Germline V gene lookup returns CDR1 SGHVS and CDR2 FQNEAQ. Trimming removed 1 base at V and 2 bases at J, with 7 bases between. The CDR3 protein is CASSLVGITDTQYF. In DNA form, the CDR3 reads TGTGCCAGCAGCTTAGTTGGAATCACAGATACGCAGTATTTT.

Points on this clonotype: Being one base from a much bigger clone, this may be a read error. This chain connects TRBV12-3 or TRBV12-4 to TRBJ2-1, with TRBD2 matching over 8 bases. The CDR3 contains 13 residues. Written as DNA, the CDR3 is TGTGCCAGCAGTTTGGGGAGGAGCGGGAGCCCGTTATTC. This codes for CASSLGRSGSPLF.

The V gene is TRBV24-1, the J gene TRBJ2-7; 9 positions match TRBD2. Germline CDR1 and CDR2: KGHDR and SFDVKD. This CDR3 has 14 residues. V dropped 4 bases and J dropped 5; count of bases not matched to a gene: 5. The CDR3 bases are TGTGCCACCAGTGACCTGACTAGCGGCGACGAGCAGTACTTC. This gives the protein CATSDLTSGDEQYF.

This clonotype was seen more than once but under ten times. This sequence joins TRBV30 and TRBJ2-7; 7 bases match TRBD1. This CDR3 is 12 amino acids long. Trimming took 0 bases from V and 4 from J; bases not matched to a gene: 0. Per germline, CDR1 GTSNPN and CDR2 SVGIG (reference sequence). DNA of the CDR3: TGTGCCTGGAGTGTACAGGGGTACGAGCAGTACTTC. Amino acid sequence: CAWSVQGYEQYF.

The chain is built from TRBV4-1 and TRBJ1-5, with D possibly matching TRBD1 (6 bases). Germline loops: CDR1 MGHRA, CDR2 YSYEKL. CDR3 length: 17 residues. Trimming pared 0 bases from V and 3 bases from J, leaving 15 bases between. The CDR3 bases are TGCGCCAGCAGCCAAGATCCCTCGGGGGCTAACAATCAGCCCCAGCATTTT. Its translation: CASSQDPSGANNQPQHF.

Remarks on this clonotype: A much larger clone lies a single base off, so this may be a read error. V and J are TRBV7-9 and TRBJ2-7; D gene unclear. There are 12 residues in the CDR3. Germline CDR1 is SEHNR and CDR2 is FQNEAQ (reference sequence). V lost 11 bases and J 4 bases, leaving 15 bases between the germline ends. The CDR3 DNA sequence: TGTGCCGGCACCCCTGTGAAATACGAGCAGTACTTC. It codes for CAGTPVKYEQYF.

The chain couples TRBV11-2 to TRBJ2-3; D is perhaps TRBD1 (5 bases). V lost 5 bases, J lost 3 bases, and 24 bases lay in between. The CDR3 loop spans 18 amino acids. CDR1 is SGHAT, CDR2 FQNNGV, per germline. The DNA of the CDR3 is TGTGCCAGCAGCATCCTCCCGGTACACCAAAGGGGAACAGATACGCAGTATTTT. This encodes CASSILPVHQRGTDTQYF.